A single sample is the source of the 13 T cell receptor beta chains below, sequenced in a study of T cell responses to AZD1222 COVID-19 vaccine. The data were produced by immunoSEQ multiplex PCR, yet TCRdb's version contains in-frame clones alone and is incomplete. The sample comprises fewer than 110,000 clones, about 92% of which are singletons, and under 10% rests with the top ten. The source material was peripheral blood, sampled 28 days after the second AZD1222 dose. Receptors originate from an adult who received the AZD1222 COVID-19 vaccine.

The J gene is TRBJ2-1, the V gene TRBV19; the D is unclear. With 5 bases removed from V and 1 base from J, the gap between germline ends came to 9 bases. The CDR3 contains 14 residues. Germline CDR1 LNHDA, CDR2 SQIVND (reference sequence). DNA of the CDR3: TGTGCCAGTAGTCTTCGGCAGTCCTACAATGAGCAGTTCTTC. Protein sequence: CASSLRQSYNEQFF.

This CDR3 reads CAISASGASTDTQYF. The CDR3 DNA follows: TGTGCCATCAGTGCCTCAGGGGCTAGCACAGATACGCAGTATTTT. The chain recombines TRBV10-3 with TRBJ2-3; a possible D gene is TRBD1 (6 bases). Germline assignment: CDR1 ENHRY and CDR2 SYGVKD. This CDR3 contains 15 residues. V shed 4 bases and J shed 0 bases, with 11 bases lying between them.

This sequence joins TRBV6-1 and TRBJ1-5; a weak D match, TRBD1 (6 bases). In germline, CDR1 is MNHNS, CDR2 SASEGT. The CDR3 length is 16 residues. V was shortened by 2 bases and J by 0 bases, with 11 bases between the two germline ends. The CDR3 DNA reads TGTGCCAGCAGTGAACGGACAGCTTATAGCAATCAGCCCCAGCATTTT. Protein product: CASSERTAYSNQPQHF.

This clone appeared a single time. This chain links TRBV5-1 with TRBJ2-7, with 14 bases that match TRBD2. Looked up from germline, CDR1 is SGHRS and CDR2 is YFSETQ. V lost 4 bases to trimming and J lost 7 bases; unmatched junction nucleotides: 16. There are 18 residues in the CDR3. The CDR3 is CASSLGTSGRQTRWEQYF. The CDR3 region has the DNA TGCGCCAGCAGCCTCGGGACTAGCGGGAGACAAACTCGTTGGGAGCAGTACTTC.

Written as DNA, the CDR3 is TGTGCCAGCAGCCCAGGGGGGTTCCAAGAGACCCAGTACTTC. Translated, it gives CASSPGGFQETQYF. The chain links TRBV5-4 to TRBJ2-5, with D possibly being TRBD1 (7 bases). V was shortened by 4 bases and J by 1 base, with 11 bases between the two germline ends. CDR3 length equals 14 residues. Per germline, CDR1 SGHNT and CDR2 YYREEE (reference sequence).

This chain connects TRBV18 to TRBJ1-5, with unresolved D. Germline V gene lookup returns CDR1 KGHSH and CDR2 LQKENI. V was clipped by 1 base and J by 4 bases, with 17 bases between them. The length of the CDR3 is 17 residues. In DNA, the CDR3 is TGTGCCAGCTCACCACGAGGGTCTCGTGTGGGTAATCAGCCCCAGCATTTT. Protein: CASSPRGSRVGNQPQHF.

This rearrangement joins TRBV25-1 to TRBJ1-1, with a weak D call TRBD1 (5 bases). The germline V gene has CDR1 MGHDK and CDR2 SYGVNS. V lost 1 base and J lost 8, with 14 bases in between. This CDR3 is built from 14 residues. CDR3 bases: TGTGCCAGCAGTGAATTAGGAGGGGCAGTAGAAGCTTTCTTT. This sequence encodes CASSELGGAVEAFF. Full variable domain (remainder filled in from reference TRBV25-1 and TRBJ1-1): EADIYQTPRYLVIGTGKKITLECSQTMGHDKMYWYQQDPGMELHLIHYSYGVNSTEKGDLSSESTVSRIRTEHFPLTLESARPSHTSQYLCASSELGGAVEAFFGQGTRLTVV.

This clone occurred once. At the DNA level, this CDR3 is encoded by other sequences in the same sample as well. The chain is built from TRBV9 and TRBJ1-3; the D gene is possibly TRBD1 (5 bases). The CDR3 length is 14 residues. V lost 0 bases and J lost 4, with 8 bases in between. Germline V lookup: CDR1 SGDLS, CDR2 YYNGEE. The CDR3 region has the DNA TGTGCCAGCAGCGTAGAGGGGAACGGAAACACCATATATTTT. Its protein product is CASSVEGNGNTIYF.

The genes are TRBV19 and TRBJ2-7; 7 bases are shared with TRBD2. Trimming at V came to 5 bases and at J to 2 bases, leaving 9 bases not matched to a gene. The CDR3 extends over 15 amino acids. Germline-derived CDR1 and CDR2 are LNHDA and SQIVND (reference sequence). CDR3 amino acids: CASSARRAGPYEQYF. The CDR3 region has the DNA TGTGCCAGTAGTGCAAGGAGAGCGGGACCCTACGAGCAGTACTTC.

The J gene is TRBJ2-3, the V gene TRBV5-1, with D perhaps TRBD2 (5 bases). From germline, CDR1 is SGHRS and CDR2 YFSETQ. The CDR3 is made up of 15 amino acids. Between the trimmed V and J ends, which lost 0 bases and 4 bases, there was a span of 12 bases. Written as DNA, the CDR3 is TGCGCCAGCAGCTTGGCAGGAGGTGAGGCAGATACGCAGTATTTT. It encodes CASSLAGGEADTQYF.

This chain uses TRBV5-4 with TRBJ1-3; D call uncertain. Germline V gene sequence: CDR1 SGHNT, CDR2 YYREEE (reference sequence). The CDR3 is 15 residues long. V was clipped by 4 bases and J by 2 bases, with 13 bases between them. The CDR3 DNA reads as TGTGCCAGCAGCGTGAAGGCGCGACCTGGAAACACCATATATTTT. This gives the protein CASSVKARPGNTIYF.

The CDR3 protein is CASSQDTSGRNNEQFF. The DNA for the CDR3 is TGTGCCAGCAGCCAAGATACTAGCGGGAGAAACAATGAGCAGTTCTTC. This chain joins TRBV3-1 (or the pseudogene TRBV3-2) and TRBJ2-1, with 11 bases aligning to TRBD2. J was trimmed by 5 bases and V by 0 bases; bases with no gene match: 3. Germline V gene data show CDR1 as LGHDT and CDR2 as YNNKEL (reference sequence). This CDR3 spans 16 amino acids.

The chain carries TRBV28 and TRBJ2-7, with a possible D match to TRBD1 (6 bases). V was shortened by 6 bases and J by 6 bases, with 15 bases between the two germline ends. Germline CDR1 MDHEN, CDR2 SYDVKM. CDR3 length equals 13 residues. This chain's CDR3 is CASSYRQVGEQYF. DNA for the CDR3: TGTGCCAGCAGCTACAGACAGGTTGGCGAGCAGTACTTC.